This TCR beta chain was found in a study of technical replicates of blood from several donors. The J segment lost 4 bases and the V segment lost 4 bases, leaving 5 bases of the junction unmatched. This CDR3 region has 16 residues. Germline CDR1 SGHRS, CDR2 YFSETQ. Assay used: immunoSEQ multiplex PCR; TCRdb lists only in-frame clones, some missing. The sample holds over 50,000 clones, around 94% seen once. The clonotype comes from a human donor in good health. The sequencing sample was made of T cells isolated from PBMCs. This chain links TRBV5-1 with TRBJ2-1; 13 bases are a match to TRBD2. CDR3 loop: CASSPPTSGRYNEQFF. In nucleotides, the CDR3 is TGCGCCAGCAGCCCACCGACTAGCGGGAGGTACAATGAGCAGTTCTTC.